Listed below are T cell receptor beta chains from one sample, sequenced in a study of post-analysis software for immune sequencing data. From the PCR reads, TCRdb called clonotypes with MiXCR, one entry per CDR3 protein. The data show roughly 400,000 distinct CDR3 sequences, 39% seen once. The source material was blood. Receptors originate from a girl aged 2 to 9 with multiple sclerosis. CDR3s include the opening cysteine and the closing phenylalanine or tryptophan. Each record gives: D gene, clone size, J gene, V gene, CDR3 DNA, CDR3 protein. A D gene is named only where the DNA matches it firmly. Rows give clone size only sometimes, using once, few, many, or a class for an expanded clone.

D gene: -; clone size: -; J gene: TRBJ2-5; V gene: TRBV5-1; CDR3 DNA: TGCGCCAGCAGCTCTACGTCAGGGGTAGAGACCCAGTACTTC; CDR3 protein: CASSSTSGVETQYF
D gene: -; clone size: few; J gene: TRBJ1-2; V gene: TRBV20-1; CDR3 DNA: TGCAGTGCTCCCGAGACCGACTATGGCTACACCTTC; CDR3 protein: CSAPETDYGYTF
D gene: -; clone size: -; J gene: TRBJ2-7; V gene: TRBV27; CDR3 DNA: TGTGCCAGCAGTTTCGAGGGGGTGATCCGGGAGCAGTACTTC; CDR3 protein: CASSFEGVIREQYF
D gene: -; clone size: -; J gene: TRBJ2-3; V gene: TRBV28; CDR3 DNA: TGTGCCAGCAGTTTTCGGAAAGATACGCAGTATTTT; CDR3 protein: CASSFRKDTQYF
D gene: -; clone size: once; J gene: TRBJ1-2; V gene: TRBV7-2; CDR3 DNA: TGTGCCAGCAGCTTAGGCGGGGCGCCTGGCTACACCTTC; CDR3 protein: CASSLGGAPGYTF
D gene: TRBD2; clone size: -; J gene: TRBJ2-1; V gene: TRBV20-1; CDR3 DNA: TGCAGTGCTAGAGCAAGTAGCGGGAGCTCCTACGAGCAGTTCTTC; CDR3 protein: CSARASSGSSYEQFF
D gene: TRBD1; clone size: -; J gene: TRBJ1-1; V gene: TRBV3-1; CDR3 DNA: TGTGCCAGCAGCTCTCGCCGACAGGGAACATGGAGCACTGAAGCTTTCTTT; CDR3 protein: CASSSRRQGTWSTEAFF
D gene: TRBD2; clone size: -; J gene: TRBJ2-2; V gene: TRBV12-3/TRBV12-4; CDR3 DNA: TGTGCCAGCAGTATGGGACCGGGACTAAGTGCGAACACCGGGGAGCTGTTTTTT; CDR3 protein: CASSMGPGLSANTGELFF
D gene: -; clone size: -; J gene: TRBJ1-5; V gene: TRBV12-3/TRBV12-4; CDR3 DNA: TGTGCCAGCAGTTTAACAGACAATCAGCCCCAGCATTTT; CDR3 protein: CASSLTDNQPQHF
D gene: -; clone size: few; J gene: TRBJ2-7; V gene: TRBV7-3; CDR3 DNA: TGTGCCAGCAGCTTAATCTTAGACCAGAGGTGGCTCTACGAGCAGTACTTC; CDR3 protein: CASSLILDQRWLYEQYF
D gene: -; clone size: -; J gene: TRBJ1-2; V gene: TRBV29-1; CDR3 DNA: TGCAGCGTTGAAAGCCAGGGGCCATGGGGCTACACCTTC; CDR3 protein: CSVESQGPWGYTF
D gene: -; clone size: -; J gene: TRBJ1-2; V gene: TRBV29-1; CDR3 DNA: TGCAGCGTTGAAGGGACTCTTAACTATGGCTACACCTTC; CDR3 protein: CSVEGTLNYGYTF
D gene: TRBD1; clone size: few; J gene: TRBJ2-1; V gene: TRBV7-2; CDR3 DNA: TGTGCCAGCAGCCAGGGGGTAGGACCTGAGCAGTTCTTC; CDR3 protein: CASSQGVGPEQFF
D gene: TRBD1; clone size: -; J gene: TRBJ2-1; V gene: TRBV15; CDR3 DNA: TGTGCCACCAGCAGGACTCCGGGACAGGGCCACAATGAGCAGTTCTTC; CDR3 protein: CATSRTPGQGHNEQFF
D gene: TRBD2; clone size: -; J gene: TRBJ2-5; V gene: TRBV6-5; CDR3 DNA: TGTGCCAGCAGGGGAGCGGGAGGAGGGAAGACCCAGTACTTC; CDR3 protein: CASRGAGGGKTQYF
D gene: -; clone size: few; J gene: TRBJ1-2; V gene: TRBV12-3/TRBV12-4; CDR3 DNA: TGTGCCAGCAGTAAGGGCCAAAGGGGGTATGGCTACACCTTC; CDR3 protein: CASSKGQRGYGYTF